The 21 T cell receptor beta chains in this list originate from one sample, sequenced in a study of T cells in Graves' hyperthyroidism and ophthalmopathy. TCR beta CDR3 sequences were amplified from RNA transcripts. The primer set for the first-round RT-PCR of the TCR CDR3 was HTBI. One entry per CDR3 protein results from TCRdb running MiXCR on the multiplex PCR reads. The profile shows fewer than 350,000 distinct CDR3 sequences, around a sixth of them singletons. The sequenced sample was blood. The receptor set was obtained from a woman between 40 and 50 years old with Graves' ophthalmopathy.

This clonotype was seen at least ten times. The chain joins TRBV5-6 to TRBJ2-2; the match to TRBD1 covers 7 bases. This CDR3 has 14 amino acids. After removal of 0 bases from V and 7 bases from J, the junction contained 3 bases not matched to a gene. The germline gives CDR1 SGHDT, CDR2 YYEEEE. The CDR3 DNA follows: TGTGCCAGCAGCTTGGTACAGGGGAGCGGGGAGCTGTTTTTT. It codes for CASSLVQGSGELFF.

The sample holds many counts of this clonotype. This chain links TRBV20-1 with TRBJ2-3; 10 nucleotides align to TRBD2. The CDR3 consists of 12 residues. V shed 4 bases, J shed 6 bases, and the junction held 1 base outside the gene matches. The V gene's germline CDR1 is DFQATT and CDR2 SNEGSKA (reference sequence). In DNA form, the CDR3 reads TGCAGTGCTACAGCGGGAGGGGATACGCAGTATTTT. It specifies CSATAGGDTQYF.

This clonotype came up many times. CDR3 sequence reads: CASSQEEGSGANVLTF. For the CDR3, the DNA is TGCGCCAGCAGCCAAGAGGAGGGCTCTGGGGCCAACGTCCTGACTTTC. The V call is TRBV4-3, the J call TRBJ2-6; D perhaps matches TRBD2 (6 bases). The CDR3 covers 16 residues. With 0 bases removed from V and 0 bases from J, the gap between germline ends came to 6 bases. From germline, CDR1 is LGHNA and CDR2 YSLEER.

There are many counts of this clonotype. The chain recombines TRBV6-5 with TRBJ2-2, with 13 bases lining up with TRBD2. The germline V gene has CDR1 MNHEY and CDR2 SVGAGI. Trimming removed 7 bases from V and 6 bases from J; junction bases left unmatched: 5. This CDR3 has 15 amino acids. In DNA form, the CDR3 reads TGTGCCAGCAAGGGGACTAGCGGGATATCCGGGGAGCTGTTTTTT. Protein product: CASKGTSGISGELFF.

At least ten counts were recorded for this clonotype. The CDR3, as DNA: TGTGCCAGCAGTGTGACAGGGTGGAGCACCGGGGAGCTGTTTTTT. This encodes CASSVTGWSTGELFF. The rearrangement links TRBV28 to TRBJ2-2; 7 positions agree with TRBD1. The CDR3 is 15 amino acids. Losses at the gene ends were 5 bases for V and 4 bases for J; bases not matched to a gene: 7. CDR1 is MDHEN and CDR2 is SYDVKM in the germline V gene.

This clonotype was picked up many times. V is TRBV12-3 or TRBV12-4 and J is TRBJ1-2; tentatively, D is TRBD1 (5 bases). This CDR3 contains 13 residues. V was trimmed by 1 base and J by 2 bases, leaving 5 bases between them. CDR3 sequence (DNA): TGTGCCAGCAGTTTAGGGGACAACTATGGCTACACCTTC. Translating gives CASSLGDNYGYTF.

The sample holds many counts of this clonotype. The chain couples TRBV19 to TRBJ2-2; TRBD2 matches 7 bases. Germline loops: CDR1 LNHDA, CDR2 SQIVND (reference sequence). This CDR3 contains 16 residues. Trimming removed 5 bases from V and 0 bases from J; junction bases left unmatched: 6. CDR3 sequence: CASSPSGHANTGELFF. CDR3 in DNA: TGTGCCAGTAGTCCTAGCGGACACGCGAACACCGGGGAGCTGTTTTTT.

This clonotype appeared many times. The rearrangement links TRBV6-2 or TRBV6-3 to TRBJ1-1; D might be TRBD1 (5 bases). The CDR3 is 13 residues long. Germline lookup yields CDR1 MNHEY and CDR2 SVGEGT. V was trimmed by 7 bases and J by 3 bases, leaving 12 bases between them. CDR3 sequence: CASNGGEDTEAFF. DNA for the CDR3: TGTGCCAGCAATGGGGGGGAGGACACTGAAGCTTTCTTT.

This chain uses TRBV12-3 or TRBV12-4 with TRBJ2-5, with a tentative D call TRBD2 (6 bases). The germline V and J ends were trimmed by 6 bases and 3 bases, with 11 bases remaining between them. CDR3 length: 13 amino acids. DNA of the CDR3: TGTGCCAGCAGCAGGAGGGCAGAAGAGACCCAGTACTTC. Protein: CASSRRAEETQYF.

Ten or more counts support this clonotype. The gene calls are TRBV10-3 and TRBJ2-7, with D unresolved. CDR1 and CDR2 (germline): ENHRY, SYGVKD. V dropped 3 bases and J dropped 6 bases, with 15 bases sitting between them. CDR3 length: 14 residues. The CDR3 spells CAISDKGPISEQYF. CDR3 sequence (DNA): TGTGCCATCAGTGATAAGGGCCCAATATCCGAGCAGTACTTC.

This clonotype was recorded at least ten times. This chain uses TRBV11-3 with TRBJ2-6, with 9 bases matching TRBD1. Germline CDR1 and CDR2: SGHNT and YENEEA. J gave up 0 bases and V 5 bases, and 8 bases lay outside the gene matches. The CDR3 is 18 residues long. CDR3 in amino acids: CASSQAQGASSGANVLTF. DNA for the CDR3: TGTGCCAGCAGCCAAGCACAGGGGGCAAGCTCTGGGGCCAACGTCCTGACTTTC.

There are many counts of this clonotype. This chain links TRBV10-3 with TRBJ1-3, with no clear D. The CDR3 has 12 amino acids. V lost 8 bases, J lost 4 bases, and 9 bases lay in between. The V gene's germline CDR1 is ENHRY and CDR2 SYGVKD. As DNA, the CDR3 is TGTGCCATCGGTCTAGGAGGAAACACCATATATTTT. The encoded protein is CAIGLGGNTIYF.

This clonotype was detected many times. The chain couples TRBV20-1 to TRBJ2-7; D remains unclear. The V end was cut by 3 bases, the J end by 3 bases, with 12 bases between. CDR1 is DFQATT and CDR2 is SNEGSKA in the germline V gene (reference sequence). The length of the CDR3 is 13 residues. This CDR3 is CSASGRSNYEQYF. CDR3 coding DNA: TGCAGTGCTAGCGGGCGGTCGAACTACGAGCAGTACTTC.

The V and J genes are TRBV27 and TRBJ1-6, with D unresolved. In germline, CDR1 is MNHEY, CDR2 SMNVEV (reference sequence). V gave up 3 bases and J gave up 9 bases, with 18 bases separating them. The CDR3 is 16 amino acids. This CDR3 is CASSLIFTEDSSPLHF. Here the CDR3 DNA reads TGTGCCAGCAGTTTGATCTTCACAGAAGATAGTTCACCCCTCCACTTT.

This clonotype showed up many times. The chain employs TRBV28 and TRBJ1-2; maybe TRBD1 (6 bases). Trimming shortened V by 6 bases and J by 5 bases, and 25 bases separated the two germline ends. The CDR3 totals 17 residues. Germline V gene data show CDR1 as MDHEN and CDR2 as SYDVKM. The CDR3 coding sequence is TGTGCCAGCAGCCAAGCCATGGGGGCCGGATACCATTATGGCTACACCTTC. Its translation: CASSQAMGAGYHYGYTF.

At least ten counts were recorded for this clonotype. In nucleotides, the CDR3 is TGTGCCAGCAGCTTTACGGGAATAGTCACCGGGGAGCTGTTTTTT. Residues: CASSFTGIVTGELFF. This chain connects TRBV7-2 to TRBJ2-2, with a possible D match to TRBD2 (5 bases). Germline assignment: CDR1 SGHTA and CDR2 FQGNSA. V was trimmed by 3 bases and J by 4 bases, leaving 12 bases between them. This CDR3 is built from 15 residues.

This CDR3 reads CASSGPTGLTEAFF. The DNA of the CDR3 is TGTGCCAGCAGCGGCCCGACAGGGTTGACTGAAGCTTTCTTT. V usage is TRBV12-3 or TRBV12-4 and J usage is TRBJ1-1; 7 bases line up with TRBD1. The CDR3 covers 14 residues. V was pared by 6 bases and J by 5 bases, with 9 bases of the junction left unmatched.

This clonotype has ten or more counts. The chain joins TRBV10-3 to TRBJ1-2; 10 bases agree with TRBD1. Germline CDR1 ENHRY, CDR2 SYGVKD. The CDR3 loop spans 14 amino acids. With 10 bases clipped from V and 5 bases from J, the junction kept 10 bases outside the gene matches. The CDR3 coding sequence is TGTGCCACGGACACCGGACAGGGGGTATATGGCTACACCTTC. It codes for CATDTGQGVYGYTF.

In its sample, this clonotype was seen many times. The chain employs TRBV2 and TRBJ1-5; D is unclear. Trimming cost V 4 bases and J 3 bases, with 10 bases left between them. CDR1 is SNHLY, CDR2 FYNNEI, per germline. The CDR3 contains 14 residues. DNA of the CDR3: TGTGCCAGCAGTGCTTCTCAGAACAATCAGCCCCAGCATTTT. Its protein product is CASSASQNNQPQHF.

V gene TRBV6-1 combines with J gene TRBJ2-5, with 14 nucleotides matching TRBD2. The germline V gene encodes CDR1 MNHNS and CDR2 SASEGT. With V trimmed by 4 bases and J by 0 bases, 7 bases remained unmatched. This CDR3 comprises 18 residues. CDR3 region: CASSARLAGGPNQETQYF. The CDR3, as DNA: TGTGCCAGCAGTGCCCGACTAGCGGGGGGGCCTAACCAAGAGACCCAGTACTTC.

V usage is TRBV6-5 and J usage is TRBJ2-7, with a weak D call TRBD2 (5 bases). The V and J ends lost 2 bases and 7 bases respectively, with 18 bases between them. This CDR3 is 15 amino acids long. The germline gives CDR1 MNHEY, CDR2 SVGAGI. CDR3 loop: CASSYTSGNSWEQYF. The CDR3 nucleotides read TGTGCCAGCAGTTACACAAGCGGAAATTCGTGGGAGCAGTACTTC.